Below, 13 T cell receptor beta chains from the same sample are listed, as sequenced in a study of T cells in Graves' hyperthyroidism and ophthalmopathy. The CDR3 regions of TCR beta were amplified from RNA transcripts. The HTBI primer set drove a first-round RT-PCR of the TCR CDR3. TCRdb called the multiplex PCR reads again in MiXCR, with one record for every CDR3 protein. The sample comprises around 280,000 distinct CDR3 sequences, about an eighth of which are singletons, and approximately 8.6% rests with the top ten. The specimen sequenced was blood. Source of these receptors: a woman in her 30s with Graves' hyperthyroidism that later progressed to Graves' ophthalmopathy.

This clonotype was seen at least ten times. The chain has TRBV12-3 or TRBV12-4 and TRBJ2-5, with 9 bases that match TRBD2. The CDR3 length is 16 residues. V lost 0 bases, J lost 1 base, and 3 bases stayed unmatched. Here the CDR3 reads CASSLALAGLQETQYF. CDR3 sequence (DNA): TGTGCCAGCAGTTTAGCGCTAGCGGGGCTCCAAGAGACCCAGTACTTC.

This clonotype came up many times. The chain combines TRBV20-1 with TRBJ2-3, with TRBD1 matching 10 bases. CDR1 DFQATT and CDR2 SNEGSKA come from the germline V gene (reference sequence). With V trimmed by 3 bases and J by 3 bases, 9 bases remained unmatched. This CDR3 spans 16 amino acids. The CDR3 here is CSASTLGQGGTDTQYF. The CDR3 DNA follows: TGCAGTGCTAGTACTCTCGGACAGGGGGGGACAGATACGCAGTATTTT.

The table lists this clonotype with many counts. The CDR3 DNA sequence: TGCGCCAGCAGCAGTCATGAAGGACACTTGAACACTGAAGCTTTCTTT. Amino acid sequence: CASSSHEGHLNTEAFF. The V call is TRBV5-1, the J call TRBJ1-1, with a weak D call TRBD1 (5 bases). In germline, CDR1 is SGHRS, CDR2 YFSETQ. V was shortened by 4 bases and J by 0 bases, with 16 bases between the two germline ends. The CDR3 runs 16 residues.

This clonotype was recorded many times. The rearrangement uses TRBV3-1 and TRBJ2-2, with D unclear. V was pared by 4 bases and J by 3 bases, with 6 bases between. CDR3 size: 13 residues. CDR1 and CDR2 (germline): LGHDT, YNNKEL (reference sequence). In DNA form, the CDR3 reads TGTGCCAGCAGCCGTAGATACACCGGGGAGCTGTTTTTT. Translating it yields CASSRRYTGELFF.

The sample holds many counts of this clonotype. V usage is TRBV2 and J usage is TRBJ2-5, with D possibly called TRBD1 or TRBD2 (6 bases each). The CDR3 spans 13 residues. Trimming stripped 8 bases from V and 5 bases from J, with 15 bases between. Germline V gene data show CDR1 as SNHLY and CDR2 as FYNNEI. CDR3 amino acids: CASLAGGGETQYF. The CDR3 DNA sequence: TGTGCCAGCCTAGCCGGAGGGGGGGAGACCCAGTACTTC. Combining the CDR3 with reference TRBV2 and TRBJ2-5 gives the whole variable domain EPEVTQTPSHQVTQMGQEVILRCVPISNHLYFYWYRQILGQKVEFLVSFYNNEISEKSEIFDDQFSVERPDGSNFTLKIRSTKLEDSAMYFCASLAGGGETQYFGPGTRLLVL.

This clonotype has ten or more counts. This chain joins TRBV3-1 and TRBJ2-7; tentatively, D is TRBD2 (6 bases). The CDR3 totals 15 residues. CDR1 and CDR2 from the germline V gene are LGHDT and YNNKEL (reference sequence). V lost 3 bases to trimming and J lost 4 bases, with 16 bases between them. As DNA, the CDR3 is TGTGCCAGCAGCCAGACTAGTTCCCATCCTTACGAGCAGTACTTC. This encodes CASSQTSSHPYEQYF.

This clonotype was found many times. The V gene is TRBV6-1, the J gene TRBJ1-1; D is ambiguous. V dropped 5 bases and J dropped 4 bases, with 17 bases sitting between them. CDR3 size: 15 residues. Germline V gene data show CDR1 as MNHNS and CDR2 as SASEGT. Here the CDR3 DNA reads TGTGCCAGCAGTTCAGGTATCGTCGGGCTCACTGAAGCTTTCTTT. Encoded protein: CASSSGIVGLTEAFF.

The sample holds many counts of this clonotype. V gene TRBV2 combines with J gene TRBJ2-3; 7 bases are shared with TRBD2. CDR1 is SNHLY and CDR2 is FYNNEI in the germline V gene. V lost 7 bases and J lost 5; bases outside the gene matches: 6. This CDR3 is built from 13 residues. The CDR3 DNA follows: TGTGCCAGCACGCGGGAGTGGCGAGATACGCAGTATTTT. Its protein product is CASTREWRDTQYF.

In its sample, this clonotype was seen many times. The chain links TRBV18 to TRBJ1-1; 8 bases fit TRBD1. V was pared by 2 bases and J by 4 bases, with 6 bases of the junction left unmatched. The CDR3 has 15 residues. The germline gives CDR1 KGHSH, CDR2 LQKENI. The CDR3 DNA reads TGTGCCAGCTCACCAGGACAGGGAAGGGGCACTGAAGCTTTCTTT. The encoded protein is CASSPGQGRGTEAFF.

This chain links TRBV7-3 with TRBJ2-2; TRBD2 agrees at 10 bases. J was trimmed by 5 bases and V by 5 bases; bases with no gene match: 8. This CDR3 is 16 amino acids long. From germline, CDR1 is SGHTA and CDR2 FQGTGA. The CDR3 protein is CASSRGAAGGTGELFF. CDR3 in DNA: TGTGCCAGCAGCCGGGGGGCAGCGGGAGGGACCGGGGAGCTGTTTTTT.

This sequence joins TRBV2 and TRBJ2-7, with 7 bases lining up with TRBD1. CDR3 size: 13 residues. Unmatched junction bases numbered 9, after V lost 9 bases and J lost 4 bases. CDR1 and CDR2 (germline): SNHLY, FYNNEI. CDR3 loop: CASVLDRSYEQYF. In DNA form, the CDR3 reads TGTGCCAGTGTCCTGGACAGGTCTTACGAGCAGTACTTC.

Many counts were recorded for this clonotype. V usage is TRBV24-1 and J usage is TRBJ1-2; 10 positions agree with TRBD1. The CDR3 is 16 amino acids. CDR1 is KGHDR and CDR2 is SFDVKD in the germline V gene. Losses at the gene ends were 4 bases for V and 6 bases for J; bases not matched to a gene: 10. The CDR3 nucleotides read TGTGCCACCAGTGACCCCCGGGACAGGGGATTGGATGGCTACACCTTC. Translating it yields CATSDPRDRGLDGYTF.

This clonotype has a count of ten or more. The rearrangement uses TRBV27 and TRBJ2-7, with 8 bases identical to TRBD1. Germline V CDR1 and CDR2: MNHEY, SMNVEV (reference sequence). This CDR3 contains 14 residues. With 4 bases clipped from V and 3 bases from J, the junction kept 5 bases outside the gene matches. The CDR3 is CASSSDRGGYEQYF. The CDR3, as DNA: TGTGCCAGCAGTTCCGACAGGGGTGGCTACGAGCAGTACTTC.